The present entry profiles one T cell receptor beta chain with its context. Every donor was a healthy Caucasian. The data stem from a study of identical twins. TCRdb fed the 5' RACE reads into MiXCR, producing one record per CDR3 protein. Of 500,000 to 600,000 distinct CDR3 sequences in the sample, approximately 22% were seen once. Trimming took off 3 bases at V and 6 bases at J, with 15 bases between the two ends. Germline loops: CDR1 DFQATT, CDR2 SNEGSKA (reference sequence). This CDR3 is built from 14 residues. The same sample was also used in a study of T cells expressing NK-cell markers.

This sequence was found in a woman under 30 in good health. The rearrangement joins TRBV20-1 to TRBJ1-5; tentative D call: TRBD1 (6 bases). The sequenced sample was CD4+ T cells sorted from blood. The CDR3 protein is CSARGGQLTQPQHF. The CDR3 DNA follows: TGCAGTGCTAGGGGAGGACAGTTAACTCAGCCCCAGCATTTT.